Presented here are 17 T cell receptor beta chains from one specimen sequenced in a study of blood T cell repertoires in COVID-19. Measured with immunoSEQ multiplex PCR; TCRdb has only the in-frame clones, and not every one. The sample lists about 150,000 clones, approximately 85% seen once, with under 7.5% in the top ten. Sequenced input: peripheral blood. Receptors were obtained from a man of 80 years or more with COVID-19, enrolled during active disease.

The chain combines TRBV3-1 (or the pseudogene TRBV3-2) with TRBJ1-3; 7 bases match TRBD1. The germline V gene has CDR1 LGHDT and CDR2 YNNKEL (reference sequence). Unmatched junction bases numbered 1, after V lost 4 bases and J lost 4 bases. This CDR3 region has 13 residues. CDR3 sequence: CASSPGQGNTIYF. For the CDR3, the DNA is TGTGCCAGCAGCCCGGGACAGGGAAACACCATATATTTT.

The chain joins TRBV19 to TRBJ2-7, with 10 nucleotides matching TRBD1. Unmatched junction bases numbered 5, after V lost 6 bases and J lost 3 bases. Looked up from germline, CDR1 is LNHDA and CDR2 is SQIVND (reference sequence). The length of the CDR3 is 14 residues. CDR3: CASSSGQGFYEQYF. The CDR3 coding sequence is TGTGCCAGTAGCTCGGGACAGGGGTTCTACGAGCAGTACTTC.

This rearrangement joins TRBV7-9 to TRBJ1-6, with no clear D. V lost 1 base and J 9 bases, leaving 13 bases between the germline ends. Germline CDR1 reads SEHNR; CDR2 reads FQNEAQ (reference sequence). The CDR3 is 15 residues long. This CDR3 is CASSLGMEGGSPLHF. The CDR3 region has the DNA TGTGCCAGCAGCTTAGGGATGGAAGGCGGTTCACCCCTCCACTTT.

This clone has a single count. The chain has TRBV5-1 and TRBJ2-1, with a possible D match to TRBD1 (5 bases). From germline, CDR1 is SGHRS and CDR2 YFSETQ. Trimming left V 3 bases short and J 2 bases short, with 12 bases between. This CDR3 is built from 15 residues. The CDR3 sequence: CASSSSGLAYNEQFF. Written as DNA, the CDR3 is TGCGCCAGCAGCTCCTCAGGGCTTGCCTACAATGAGCAGTTCTTC. Full variable domain (outside the CDR3, taken from reference TRBV5-1 and TRBJ2-1): KAGVTQTPRYLIKTRGQQVTLSCSPISGHRSVSWYQQTPGQGLQFLFEYFSETQRNKGNFPGRFSGRQFSNSRSEMNVSTLELGDSALYLCASSSSGLAYNEQFFGPGTRLTVL.

The chain links TRBV2 to TRBJ2-1; 7 bases align to TRBD1. Trimming at V came to 6 bases and at J to 3 bases, leaving 14 bases not matched to a gene. The germline CDR1 and CDR2 sequences are SNHLY and FYNNEI. The CDR3 loop spans 17 amino acids. This chain's CDR3 is CASSPVVAGGDYNEQFF. The CDR3 DNA is TGTGCCAGCAGCCCCGTCGTTGCAGGGGGAGACTACAATGAGCAGTTCTTC. Full variable domain (rest looked up from reference TRBV2 and TRBJ2-1): EPEVTQTPSHQVTQMGQEVILRCVPISNHLYFYWYRQILGQKVEFLVSFYNNEISEKSEIFDDQFSVERPDGSNFTLKIRSTKLEDSAMYFCASSPVVAGGDYNEQFFGPGTRLTVL.

This rearrangement joins TRBV29-1 to TRBJ1-1; a weak D match, TRBD1 (6 bases). CDR3 size: 11 residues. Between the trimmed V and J ends, which lost 7 bases and 13 bases, there was a span of 19 bases. Germline V CDR1 and CDR2: SQVTM, ANQGSEA. The DNA for the CDR3 is TGCAGCGGATACAGGGATTTACTGGTTTTCTTT. Translating gives CSGYRDLLVFF.

This chain uses TRBV28 with TRBJ1-1; no clear D. The CDR3 is 13 amino acids. Trimming took 4 bases from V and 5 from J, leaving 11 bases between them. Germline V gene lookup returns CDR1 MDHEN and CDR2 SYDVKM. For the CDR3, the DNA is TGTGCCAGCAGTTCACCTCCGGGAACTGAAGCTTTCTTT. Residues: CASSSPPGTEAFF.

The chain has TRBV10-3 and TRBJ1-5, with D possibly matching TRBD1 (6 bases). The CDR3 spans 14 residues. V was cut by 6 bases and J by 7 bases, with 16 bases left in between. CDR1 and CDR2 from the germline V gene are ENHRY and SYGVKD. CDR3 DNA sequence: TGTGCCATCAGCGAAACAGGGATCAGGCAGCCCCAGCATTTT. This encodes CAISETGIRQPQHF.

V and J are TRBV29-1 and TRBJ1-1; 11 bases match TRBD1. The germline V gene has CDR1 SQVTM and CDR2 ANQGSEA. V shed 8 bases and J 5 bases; nucleotides not matched to a gene: 10. The CDR3 runs to 14 residues. CDR3 sequence (DNA): TGCAGCTTCAGGACAGGGGGCTTGGGTACTGAAGCTTTCTTT. It codes for CSFRTGGLGTEAFF.

Here the CDR3 DNA reads TGTGCCAGCAGCCCCAAGTACAGGGGGCGAAACACTGAAGCTTTCTTT. Its protein product is CASSPKYRGRNTEAFF. The chain links TRBV6-2 or TRBV6-3 to TRBJ1-1, with 9 bases identical to TRBD1. V lost 6 bases and J lost 2; bases outside the gene matches: 10. CDR3 length: 16 amino acids. CDR1 is MNHEY and CDR2 is SVGEGT in the germline V gene.

Here the CDR3 reads CATSDSPGQGSWAQYF. CDR3 coding DNA: TGTGCCACCAGTGATTCACCGGGACAGGGGTCTTGGGCCCAGTACTTC. The rearrangement uses TRBV24-1 and TRBJ2-5; TRBD1 matches at 10 bases. Germline V CDR1 and CDR2: KGHDR, SFDVKD. This CDR3 spans 16 amino acids. V lost 2 bases, J lost 9 bases, and 11 bases stayed unmatched.

This sequence joins TRBV9 and TRBJ1-4; 9 nucleotides match TRBD1. The V and J ends lost 3 bases and 0 bases, in that order; junction bases with no gene match: 6. Germline V lookup: CDR1 SGDLS, CDR2 YYNGEE. This CDR3 spans 17 amino acids. CDR3: CASSGAGQGPTNEKLFF. CDR3 bases: TGTGCCAGCAGCGGTGCGGGACAGGGACCAACTAATGAAAAACTGTTTTTT.

This clone was observed once. The CDR3 here is CASSLSRVRSYEQYF. DNA of the CDR3: TGTGCCAGCAGCTTATCCCGGGTCCGATCCTACGAGCAGTACTTC. The gene calls are TRBV7-3 and TRBJ2-7; D unclear. Trimming shortened V by 2 bases and J by 1 base, and 12 bases separated the two germline ends. The CDR3 runs to 15 residues. Germline V gene lookup returns CDR1 SGHTA and CDR2 FQGTGA.

The V and J genes are TRBV7-9 and TRBJ2-5, with D maybe TRBD2 (5 bases). CDR1 is SEHNR and CDR2 is FQNEAQ in the germline V gene (reference sequence). This CDR3 has 12 amino acids. Between the trimmed V and J ends, which lost 5 bases and 5 bases, there was a span of 9 bases. Written as DNA, the CDR3 is TGTGCCAGCAGCCCATCGGGGGAGACCCAGTACTTC. Its protein is CASSPSGETQYF.

This chain joins TRBV7-2 and TRBJ2-7; 11 nucleotides align to TRBD1. The V gene's germline CDR1 is SGHTA and CDR2 FQGNSA. Losses at the gene ends were 4 bases for V and 3 bases for J; bases not matched to a gene: 5. The CDR3 covers 15 residues. CDR3 loop: CASSSWDRGIYEQYF. The CDR3 DNA follows: TGTGCCAGCAGCTCCTGGGACAGGGGGATCTACGAGCAGTACTTC.

The V and J genes are TRBV4-3 and TRBJ2-1, with a possible D match to TRBD1 (6 bases). The CDR3 length is 14 residues. V was trimmed by 4 bases and J by 7 bases, leaving 14 bases between them. The germline CDR1 and CDR2 sequences are LGHNA and YSLEER. The CDR3 loop is CASSPLLRGNEQFF. Written as DNA, the CDR3 is TGCGCCAGCAGCCCCCTCCTTAGGGGGAATGAGCAGTTCTTC.

This clone occurred a few times. The chain recombines TRBV20-1 with TRBJ1-4, with a weak D call TRBD1 (6 bases). Between the trimmed V and J ends, which lost 6 bases and 8 bases, there was a span of 19 bases. CDR3 length equals 14 residues. Germline V gives CDR1 DFQATT, CDR2 SNEGSKA (reference sequence). CDR3 nucleotide sequence: TGCAGTGCCAGTATAGGGGGGGGAGTCGAAAAACTGTTTTTT. Encoded protein: CSASIGGGVEKLFF.